This is a list of T cell receptor beta chains from one sample in a study of a mutant IDH1 vaccine in newly diagnosed glioma. Sequenced by immunoSEQ multiplex PCR; TCRdb stores in-frame clones only, minus some. The data show 120,000 or so clones, roughly 78% seen once. For these TCRs, the target antigens are not known. The specimen was PBMCs, collected from a glioma patient whose treatment included an IDH1 peptide vaccine. These receptors all stem from a man in his forties or fifties with glioma. Each CDR3 is given with its conserved first and last residue. The order of the fields is clone size, J gene, V gene, D gene, CDR3 protein, CDR3 DNA. The D gene is left open where the match is weak. Expanded clones get a size class; other rows say once, few or many, or leave the size out.

clone size: NA
J gene: TRBJ2-1
V gene: TRBV2
D gene: TRBD2
CDR3 protein: CASTGTSGGASEQFF
CDR3 DNA: TGTGCCAGCACCGGGACTAGCGGGGGGGCTTCTGAGCAGTTCTTC

clone size: NA
J gene: TRBJ2-3
V gene: TRBV5-1
D gene: TRBD1
CDR3 protein: CASSPGTESTDTQYF
CDR3 DNA: TGCGCCAGCAGCCCCGGGACAGAAAGCACAGATACGCAGTATTTT

clone size: NA
J gene: TRBJ1-1
V gene: TRBV13
D gene: NA
CDR3 protein: CASSHGGRRTEAFF
CDR3 DNA: TGTGCCAGCAGCCACGGGGGAAGAAGGACTGAAGCTTTCTTT

clone size: few
J gene: TRBJ1-1
V gene: TRBV15
D gene: NA
CDR3 protein: CATSINRNSMNTEAFF
CDR3 DNA: TGTGCCACCAGCATAAACAGAAACTCGATGAACACTGAAGCTTTCTTT

clone size: NA
J gene: TRBJ2-1
V gene: TRBV27
D gene: TRBD1
CDR3 protein: CASSKSPGQYNEQFF
CDR3 DNA: TGTGCCAGCAGTAAATCGCCGGGACAGTACAATGAGCAGTTCTTC

clone size: NA
J gene: TRBJ2-3
V gene: TRBV9
D gene: TRBD2
CDR3 protein: CASSASGAQYF
CDR3 DNA: TGTGCCAGCAGCGCTAGCGGAGCGCAGTATTTT

clone size: NA
J gene: TRBJ2-2
V gene: TRBV2
D gene: NA
CDR3 protein: CASSVVGAGTGELFF
CDR3 DNA: TGTGCCAGCAGTGTTGTGGGGGCTGGCACCGGGGAGCTGTTTTTT

clone size: NA
J gene: TRBJ2-2
V gene: TRBV18
D gene: NA
CDR3 protein: CASSATGELFF
CDR3 DNA: TGTGCCAGCTCAGCTACCGGGGAGCTGTTTTTT

clone size: NA
J gene: TRBJ2-4
V gene: TRBV28
D gene: TRBD1
CDR3 protein: CASSLGQLAKNIQYF
CDR3 DNA: TGTGCCAGCAGTCTGGGACAGTTAGCCAAAAACATTCAGTACTTC

clone size: NA
J gene: TRBJ2-7
V gene: TRBV5-1
D gene: TRBD1
CDR3 protein: CASREPGTGTHEQYF
CDR3 DNA: TGCGCCAGCAGAGAACCCGGGACAGGGACCCACGAGCAGTACTTC

clone size: few
J gene: TRBJ2-7
V gene: TRBV2
D gene: NA
CDR3 protein: CATAGANYEQYF
CDR3 DNA: TGTGCCACCGCTGGTGCCAACTACGAGCAGTACTTC

clone size: NA
J gene: TRBJ1-5
V gene: TRBV27
D gene: NA
CDR3 protein: CASSFLNQPQHF
CDR3 DNA: TGTGCCAGCAGTTTTCTCAATCAGCCCCAGCATTTT

clone size: few
J gene: TRBJ1-5
V gene: TRBV10-3
D gene: NA
CDR3 protein: CAIGTGGLQPQHF
CDR3 DNA: TGTGCCATCGGGACGGGGGGGCTTCAGCCCCAGCATTTT

clone size: NA
J gene: TRBJ2-7
V gene: TRBV9
D gene: NA
CDR3 protein: CASSVAPTSPNLYEQYF
CDR3 DNA: TGTGCCAGCAGCGTAGCCCCCACTAGTCCCAACCTCTACGAGCAGTACTTC

clone size: NA
J gene: TRBJ2-5
V gene: TRBV19
D gene: NA
CDR3 protein: CASSIPRGTQYF
CDR3 DNA: TGTGCCAGTAGTATACCCCGGGGGACCCAGTACTTC

clone size: few
J gene: TRBJ2-1
V gene: TRBV19
D gene: NA
CDR3 protein: CASSRGVALNYNEQFF
CDR3 DNA: TGTGCCAGTAGTAGGGGGGTAGCTCTCAACTACAATGAGCAGTTCTTC

clone size: NA
J gene: TRBJ2-7
V gene: TRBV12-5
D gene: NA
CDR3 protein: CASGLGQALGNYEQYF
CDR3 DNA: TGTGCTAGTGGTTTGGGTCAGGCCCTAGGCAACTACGAGCAGTACTTC

clone size: NA
J gene: TRBJ2-3
V gene: TRBV5-7
D gene: NA
CDR3 protein: CASSLMGLNSTDTQYF
CDR3 DNA: TGTGCCAGCAGCTTGATGGGGCTGAATTCCACAGATACGCAGTATTTT

clone size: NA
J gene: TRBJ1-2
V gene: TRBV6-6
D gene: TRBD1
CDR3 protein: CASKGSTGGVFGYTF
CDR3 DNA: TGTGCCAGCAAAGGCTCTACAGGGGGCGTTTTTGGCTACACCTTC

clone size: NA
J gene: TRBJ2-7
V gene: TRBV28
D gene: NA
CDR3 protein: CAGGLSYEQYF
CDR3 DNA: TGTGCTGGGGGGCTCTCCTACGAGCAGTACTTC

clone size: NA
J gene: TRBJ1-3
V gene: TRBV7-9
D gene: TRBD1
CDR3 protein: CASSSSRDRDRNTIYF
CDR3 DNA: TGTGCCAGCAGCTCGAGCCGGGACAGGGACAGAAACACCATATATTTT

clone size: NA
J gene: TRBJ2-5
V gene: TRBV5-8
D gene: NA
CDR3 protein: CASSLASGGETQYF
CDR3 DNA: TGTGCCAGCAGCTTGGCCAGTGGGGGGGAGACCCAGTACTTC

clone size: few
J gene: TRBJ1-1
V gene: TRBV18
D gene: NA
CDR3 protein: CASSPKSQAEAFF
CDR3 DNA: TGTGCCAGCTCCCCTAAGAGCCAGGCAGAAGCTTTCTTT

clone size: NA
J gene: TRBJ1-1
V gene: TRBV7-2
D gene: NA
CDR3 protein: CASSLVGTKDTEAFF
CDR3 DNA: TGTGCCAGCAGCTTAGTAGGGACCAAGGACACTGAAGCTTTCTTT